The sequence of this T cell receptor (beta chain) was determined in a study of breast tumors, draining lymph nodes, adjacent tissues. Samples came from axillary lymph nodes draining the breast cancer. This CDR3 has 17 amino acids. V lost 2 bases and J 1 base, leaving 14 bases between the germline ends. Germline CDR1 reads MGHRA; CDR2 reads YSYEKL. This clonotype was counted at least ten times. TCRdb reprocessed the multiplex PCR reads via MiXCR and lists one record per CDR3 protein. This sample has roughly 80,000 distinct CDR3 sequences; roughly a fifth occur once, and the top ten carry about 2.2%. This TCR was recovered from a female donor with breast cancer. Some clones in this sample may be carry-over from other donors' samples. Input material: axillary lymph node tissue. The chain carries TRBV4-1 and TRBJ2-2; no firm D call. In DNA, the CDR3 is TGCGCCAGCAGCCAAATATTAGGACCGATGAACACCGGGGAGCTGTTTTTT. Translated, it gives CASSQILGPMNTGELFF.